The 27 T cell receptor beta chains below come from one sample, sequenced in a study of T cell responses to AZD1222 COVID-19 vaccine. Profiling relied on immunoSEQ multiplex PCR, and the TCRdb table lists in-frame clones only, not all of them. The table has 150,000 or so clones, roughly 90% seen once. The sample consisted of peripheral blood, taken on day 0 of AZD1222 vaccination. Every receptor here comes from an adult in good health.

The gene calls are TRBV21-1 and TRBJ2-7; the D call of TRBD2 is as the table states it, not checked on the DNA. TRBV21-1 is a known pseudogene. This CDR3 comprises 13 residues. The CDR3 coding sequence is TGTGCCAGCAGCAGAGTAGCCCGGGACGAGCAGTACTTC. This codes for CASSRVARDEQYF.

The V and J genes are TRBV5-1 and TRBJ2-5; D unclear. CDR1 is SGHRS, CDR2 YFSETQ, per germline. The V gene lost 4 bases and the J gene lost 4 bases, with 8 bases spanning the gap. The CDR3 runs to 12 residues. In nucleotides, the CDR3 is TGCGCCAGCAGCCGTGCAGGAGAGACCCAGTACTTC. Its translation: CASSRAGETQYF.

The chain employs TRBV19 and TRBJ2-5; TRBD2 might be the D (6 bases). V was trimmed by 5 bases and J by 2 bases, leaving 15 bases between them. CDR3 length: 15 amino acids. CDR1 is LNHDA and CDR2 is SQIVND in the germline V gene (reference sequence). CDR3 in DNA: TGTGCCAGTAGTTCCCGCTGGGCGGGGCAAGAGACCCAGTACTTC. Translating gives CASSSRWAGQETQYF.

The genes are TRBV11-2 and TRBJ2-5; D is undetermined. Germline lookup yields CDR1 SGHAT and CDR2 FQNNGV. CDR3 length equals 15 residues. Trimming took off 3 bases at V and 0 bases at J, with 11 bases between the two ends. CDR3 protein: CASSFPTANQETQYF. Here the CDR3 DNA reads TGTGCCAGCAGCTTCCCGACTGCGAACCAAGAGACCCAGTACTTC.

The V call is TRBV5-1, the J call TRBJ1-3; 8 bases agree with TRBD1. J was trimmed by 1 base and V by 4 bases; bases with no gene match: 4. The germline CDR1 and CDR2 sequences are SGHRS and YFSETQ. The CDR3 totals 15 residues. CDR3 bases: TGCGCCAGCAGCGTCGGGACAGGATCTGGAAACACCATATATTTT. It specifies CASSVGTGSGNTIYF.

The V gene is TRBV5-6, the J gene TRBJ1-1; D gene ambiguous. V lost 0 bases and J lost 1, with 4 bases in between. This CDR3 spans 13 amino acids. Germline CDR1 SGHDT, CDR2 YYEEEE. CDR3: CASSLGRNTEAFF. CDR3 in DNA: TGTGCCAGCAGCTTGGGGAGGAACACTGAAGCTTTCTTT. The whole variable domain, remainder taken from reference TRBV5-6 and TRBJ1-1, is DAGVTQSPTHLIKTRGQQVTLRCSPKSGHDTVSWYQQALGQGPQFIFQYYEEEERQRGNFPDRFSGHQFPNYSSELNVNALLLGDSALYLCASSLGRNTEAFFGQGTRLTVV.

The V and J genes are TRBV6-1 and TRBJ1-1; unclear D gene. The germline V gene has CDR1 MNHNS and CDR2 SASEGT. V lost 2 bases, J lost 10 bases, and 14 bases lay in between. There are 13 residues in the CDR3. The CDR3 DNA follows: TGTGCCAGCAGTGAATCAGCTATCGTGGGAGCTTTCTTT. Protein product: CASSESAIVGAFF.

The CDR3 DNA reads as TGTGCCAGCTCACCACAGGGGGGTGTCTCTGAAGCTTTCTTT. Residues: CASSPQGGVSEAFF. The J gene is TRBJ1-1, the V gene TRBV18, with D possibly TRBD1 on 6 matching bases. Trimming left V 1 base short and J 6 bases short, with 12 bases between. CDR3 size: 14 residues. CDR1 and CDR2 (germline): KGHSH, LQKENI.

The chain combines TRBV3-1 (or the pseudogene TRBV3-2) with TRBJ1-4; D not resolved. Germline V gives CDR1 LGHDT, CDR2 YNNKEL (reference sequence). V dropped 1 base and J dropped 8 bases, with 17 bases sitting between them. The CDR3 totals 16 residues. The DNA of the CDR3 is TGTGCCAGCAGCCAAGGTTACGGAAGGATCCCCGAAAAACTGTTTTTT. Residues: CASSQGYGRIPEKLFF.

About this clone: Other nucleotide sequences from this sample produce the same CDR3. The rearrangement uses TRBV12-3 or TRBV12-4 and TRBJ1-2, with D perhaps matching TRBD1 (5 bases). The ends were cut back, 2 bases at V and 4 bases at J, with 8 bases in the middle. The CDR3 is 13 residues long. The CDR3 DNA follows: TGTGCCAGCAGTTTACAGGGCTCCTATGGCTACACCTTC. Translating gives CASSLQGSYGYTF.

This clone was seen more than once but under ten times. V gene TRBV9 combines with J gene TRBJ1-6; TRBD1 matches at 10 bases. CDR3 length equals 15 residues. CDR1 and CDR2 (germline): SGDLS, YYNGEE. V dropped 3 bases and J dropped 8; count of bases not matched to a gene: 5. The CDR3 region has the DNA TGTGCCAGCAGCGCCCGGACAGGGGGTGATTCACCCCTCCACTTT. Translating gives CASSARTGGDSPLHF.

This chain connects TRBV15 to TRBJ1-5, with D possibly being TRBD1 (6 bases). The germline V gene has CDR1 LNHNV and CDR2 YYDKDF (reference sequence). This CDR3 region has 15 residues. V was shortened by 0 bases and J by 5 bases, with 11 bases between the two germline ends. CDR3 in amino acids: CATSRDQGGYQPQHF. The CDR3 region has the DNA TGTGCCACCAGCAGAGATCAAGGGGGGTATCAGCCCCAGCATTTT.

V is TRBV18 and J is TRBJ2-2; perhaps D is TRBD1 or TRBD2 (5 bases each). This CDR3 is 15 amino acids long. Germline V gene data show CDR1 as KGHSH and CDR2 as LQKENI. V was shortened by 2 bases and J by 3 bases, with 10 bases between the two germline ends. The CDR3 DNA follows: TGTGCCAGCTCACCAGTGGGGGACGACACCGGGGAGCTGTTTTTT. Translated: CASSPVGDDTGELFF.

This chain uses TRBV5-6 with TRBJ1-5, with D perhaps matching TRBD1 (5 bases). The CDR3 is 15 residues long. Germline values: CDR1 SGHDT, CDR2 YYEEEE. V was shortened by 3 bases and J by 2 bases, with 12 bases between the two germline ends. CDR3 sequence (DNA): TGTGCCAGCAGCTCGTCGGGGGTCCGCAATCAGCCCCAGCATTTT. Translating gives CASSSSGVRNQPQHF.

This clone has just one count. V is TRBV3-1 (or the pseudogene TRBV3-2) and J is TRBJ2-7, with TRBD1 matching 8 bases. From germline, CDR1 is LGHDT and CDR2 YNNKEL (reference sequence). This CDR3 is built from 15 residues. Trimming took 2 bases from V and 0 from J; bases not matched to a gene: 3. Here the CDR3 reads CASSQRGTGSYEQYF. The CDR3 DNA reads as TGTGCCAGCAGCCAACGTGGGACAGGCTCCTACGAGCAGTACTTC.

CDR3 in amino acids: CASSLERAGANVLTF. CDR3 coding DNA: TGCGCCAGCAGCTTGGAGAGGGCTGGGGCCAACGTCCTGACTTTC. The chain carries TRBV5-1 and TRBJ2-6, with a possible D match to TRBD2 (5 bases). V was shortened by 0 bases and J by 2 bases, with 6 bases between the two germline ends. There are 15 residues in the CDR3. Germline V lookup: CDR1 SGHRS, CDR2 YFSETQ.

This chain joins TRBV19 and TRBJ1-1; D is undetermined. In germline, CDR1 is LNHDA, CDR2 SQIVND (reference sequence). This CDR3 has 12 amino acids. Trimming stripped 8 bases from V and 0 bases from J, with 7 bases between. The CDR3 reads CASAEMNTEAFF. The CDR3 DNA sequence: TGTGCCAGTGCGGAGATGAACACTGAAGCTTTCTTT.

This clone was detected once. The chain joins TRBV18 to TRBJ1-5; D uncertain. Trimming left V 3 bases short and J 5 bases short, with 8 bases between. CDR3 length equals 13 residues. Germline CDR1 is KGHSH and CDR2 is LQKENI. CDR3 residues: CASSPGLDQPQHF. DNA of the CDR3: TGTGCCAGCTCACCGGGGTTGGATCAGCCCCAGCATTTT.

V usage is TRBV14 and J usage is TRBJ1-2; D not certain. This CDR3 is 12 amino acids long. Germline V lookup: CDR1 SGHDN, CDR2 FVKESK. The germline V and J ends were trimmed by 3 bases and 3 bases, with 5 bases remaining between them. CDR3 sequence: CASSQFDYGYTF. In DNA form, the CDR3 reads TGTGCCAGCAGCCAGTTTGACTATGGCTACACCTTC.

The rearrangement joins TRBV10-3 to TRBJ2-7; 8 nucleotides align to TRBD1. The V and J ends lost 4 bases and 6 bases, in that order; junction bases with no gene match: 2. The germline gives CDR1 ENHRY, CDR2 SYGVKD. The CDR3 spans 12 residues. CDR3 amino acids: CAISGTGSEQYF. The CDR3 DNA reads TGTGCCATCAGTGGGACAGGGAGCGAGCAGTACTTC.

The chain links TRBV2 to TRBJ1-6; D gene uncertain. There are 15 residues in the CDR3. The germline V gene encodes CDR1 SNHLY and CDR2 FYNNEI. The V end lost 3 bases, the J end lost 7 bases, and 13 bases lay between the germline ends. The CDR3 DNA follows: TGTGCCAGCAGTGACCTTGGCAGTAGGAATTCACCCCTCCACTTT. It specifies CASSDLGSRNSPLHF.

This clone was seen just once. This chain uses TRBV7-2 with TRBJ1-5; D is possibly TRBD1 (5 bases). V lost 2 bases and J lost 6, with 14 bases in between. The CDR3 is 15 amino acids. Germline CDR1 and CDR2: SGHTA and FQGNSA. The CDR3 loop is CASSLRQGAGQPQHF. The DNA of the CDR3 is TGTGCCAGCAGCTTACGGCAGGGCGCTGGTCAGCCCCAGCATTTT.

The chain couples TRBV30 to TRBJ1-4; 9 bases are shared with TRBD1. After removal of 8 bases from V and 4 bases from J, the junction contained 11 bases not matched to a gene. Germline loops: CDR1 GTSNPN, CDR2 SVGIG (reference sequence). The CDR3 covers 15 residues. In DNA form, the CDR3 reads TGTGCCCGCGGGAGGACAGGGGACGGTAATGAAAAACTGTTTTTT. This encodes CARGRTGDGNEKLFF.

CDR3 nucleotides: TGTGCCAGCAGCTTAAATGCGGGGAACACCGGGGAGCTGTTTTTT. It is translated as CASSLNAGNTGELFF. The rearrangement uses TRBV7-2 and TRBJ2-2; possible D gene TRBD2, 5 bases. Trimming cost V 2 bases and J 1 base, with 8 bases left between them. The CDR3 spans 15 residues. Germline CDR1 is SGHTA and CDR2 is FQGNSA. The entire variable domain, with the rest obtained from reference TRBV7-2 and TRBJ2-2, is as follows: GAGVSQSPSNKVTEKGKDVELRCDPISGHTALYWYRQSLGQGLEFLIYFQGNSAPDKSGLPSDRFSAERTGGSVSTLTIQRTQQEDSAVYLCASSLNAGNTGELFFGEGSRLTVL.

Written as DNA, the CDR3 is TGTGCCAGCAGCTTATTAGGGTATGGTGGCAATCAGCCCCAGCATTTT. Residues: CASSLLGYGGNQPQHF. The chain links TRBV7-2 to TRBJ1-5; D is unresolved. This CDR3 is 16 amino acids long. The ends were cut back, 2 bases at V and 2 bases at J, with 13 bases in the middle. Germline lookup yields CDR1 SGHTA and CDR2 FQGNSA.

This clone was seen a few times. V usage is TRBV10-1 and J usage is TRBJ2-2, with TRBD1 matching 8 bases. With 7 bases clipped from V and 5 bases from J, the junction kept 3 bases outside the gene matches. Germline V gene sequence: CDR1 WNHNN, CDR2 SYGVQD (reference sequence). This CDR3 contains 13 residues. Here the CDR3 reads CASMDRETGELFF. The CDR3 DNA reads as TGCGCCAGCATGGACAGGGAAACCGGGGAGCTGTTTTTT.

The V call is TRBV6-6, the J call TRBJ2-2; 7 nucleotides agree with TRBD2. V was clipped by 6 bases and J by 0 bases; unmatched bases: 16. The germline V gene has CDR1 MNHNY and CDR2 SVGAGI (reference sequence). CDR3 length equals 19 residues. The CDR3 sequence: CASSRPLTGLTANTGELFF. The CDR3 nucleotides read TGTGCCAGCAGCCGACCTCTTACGGGACTAACCGCGAACACCGGGGAGCTGTTTTTT.